The TCR beta chain under discussion was sequenced for a study of control samples from healthy donors and cancer patients. This CDR3 has 15 amino acids. V lost 6 bases to trimming and J lost 5 bases; unmatched junction nucleotides: 12. Germline-derived CDR1 and CDR2 are MDHEN and SYDVKM. Data came from immunoSEQ multiplex PCR; TCRdb stores just in-frame clones and leaves some out. The repertoire holds some 140,000 clones, with over 85% as singletons. Specimen: blood. This rearrangement joins TRBV28 to TRBJ1-1; 7 bases match TRBD1. The receptor comes from a man aged 25-45 years in good health. The CDR3 reads CASSPATGAGTEAFF. CDR3 nucleotides: TGTGCCAGCAGCCCCGCCACAGGGGCAGGAACTGAAGCTTTCTTT.